The entry that follows covers one T cell receptor beta chain sequence. The repertoire was sequenced with immunoSEQ multiplex PCR; TCRdb's copy has only in-frame clones and lacks some. The data show about 730,000 clones, approximately 85% seen once. The CDR3 consists of 16 residues. Germline V gives CDR1 LGHNA, CDR2 YSLEER. The trim removed 1 base at V and 5 bases at J, leaving 7 bases unmatched. These data are taken from a study of shared T cell receptors in the human thymus. These same data were also listed under a study on human thymus T cells. That source adds: Those donating were healthy Finnish infants in corrective surgery for congenital heart defects. Resected material from corrective heart surgery provided the thymus tissue analysed. Apparent skewing of V and J gene usage characterized both thymic and blood repertoires. Unrelated people showed highly overlapping thymic repertoires, related research reported.

Sequencing input: thymocytes. The clonotype comes from a girl less than two years old with a congenital heart defect. The V and J genes are TRBV4-3 and TRBJ1-2; 10 nucleotides align to TRBD1. Here the CDR3 reads CASSQVTGGALYGYTF. CDR3 DNA sequence: TGCGCCAGCAGCCAAGTGACAGGGGGCGCTTTGTATGGCTACACCTTC.